This T cell receptor (beta chain) was recorded in a study of cytomegalovirus exposure and HLA in healthy donors. General study findings and limits: It was taken for granted in presence/absence analyses that sequencing depth across donors was roughly uniform. Within an earlier analysis, most TCR beta V segments proved productive either about 90% or about 30% of the time.

The PCR had 60 Vbeta and 13 Jbeta primers. TCRdb keeps only in-frame clones here, not all; method: immunoSEQ multiplex PCR. This table holds 180,000 or so clones, 70% to 90% found once. The CDR3 runs to 16 residues. Trimming at V came to 0 bases and at J to 7 bases, leaving 7 bases not matched to a gene. CDR1 is KGHSH, CDR2 LQKENI, per germline. About this clone: What it binds is unknown.

Sequencing used PBMCs. This clonotype was obtained from a woman between 18 and 29 years old in good health and CMV-seronegative. The V call is TRBV18, the J call TRBJ2-2, with 8 bases aligning to TRBD1. Here the CDR3 reads CASSPPLDRDGGELFF. For the CDR3, the DNA is TGTGCCAGCTCACCACCGTTGGACAGGGATGGCGGGGAGCTGTTTTTT. The whole variable domain, filled in from reference TRBV18 and TRBJ2-2, reads NAGVMQNPRHLVRRRGQEARLRCSPMKGHSHVYWYRQLPEEGLKFMVYLQKENIIDESGMPKERFSAEFPKEGPSILRIQQVVRGDSAAYFCASSPPLDRDGGELFFGEGSRLTVL.